A selection of T cell receptor beta chains follows, all from one sample in a study of human T cells and chemical hapten exposure. TCRdb itself ran the RACE reads through MiXCR, one entry per CDR3 protein. The table lists under 45,000 distinct CDR3 sequences, approximately 5.5% of them singletons. The sample comprised whole blood. These receptors all come from a human donor in good health. Some clones in this sample may be carry-over from other donors' samples. Each CDR3 is given with its conserved first and last residue. Clone size is stated in some rows and not others, as once, few, many or a class when expanded.

j_call clone_size v_call cdr3_aa
TRBJ1-5 many TRBV7-2 CASSADGQRNQPQHF
TRBJ1-2 many TRBV5-1 CASSLEAYGYTF
TRBJ2-1 many TRBV5-1 CASSPGTGGYNEQFF
TRBJ1-1 many TRBV4-2 CASSPERNMNTEAFF
TRBJ1-5 many TRBV3-1 CASSDRGLDNQPQHF
TRBJ2-7 few TRBV29-1 CSVVQMNRDYEQYF
TRBJ1-2 many TRBV6-5 CASSRTGTYGYTF
TRBJ2-7 many TRBV6-1 CASSGHHESYEQYF
TRBJ2-3 few TRBV19 CASSIDALAGMSDTQYF
TRBJ1-1 many TRBV6-5 CASIRTGLLANTEAFF
TRBJ2-3 many TRBV6-5 CASSYNLGNTQYF
TRBJ1-5 - TRBV7-9 CASSSQQGGINQPQHF
TRBJ1-2 few TRBV29-1 CSVEDRTSYGYTF
TRBJ2-1 few TRBV24-1 CATKSPSSGGSSLCSGNEQFF
TRBJ1-1 few TRBV12-5 CASVNEAQEAFF
TRBJ2-3 - TRBV7-2 CASSSAQRGDTQYF
TRBJ2-2 many TRBV2 CASSSGTSGAGELFF
TRBJ2-1 - TRBV29-1 CSASDGYISYNEQFF
TRBJ2-7 many TRBV7-2 CASSLAGTSGEQYF
TRBJ2-7 many TRBV7-2 CASSLAGAPREQYF
TRBJ1-1 - TRBV7-2 CASILRISGGPPGNTEAFF
TRBJ2-7 many TRBV18 CASSPVGVGPNEQYF